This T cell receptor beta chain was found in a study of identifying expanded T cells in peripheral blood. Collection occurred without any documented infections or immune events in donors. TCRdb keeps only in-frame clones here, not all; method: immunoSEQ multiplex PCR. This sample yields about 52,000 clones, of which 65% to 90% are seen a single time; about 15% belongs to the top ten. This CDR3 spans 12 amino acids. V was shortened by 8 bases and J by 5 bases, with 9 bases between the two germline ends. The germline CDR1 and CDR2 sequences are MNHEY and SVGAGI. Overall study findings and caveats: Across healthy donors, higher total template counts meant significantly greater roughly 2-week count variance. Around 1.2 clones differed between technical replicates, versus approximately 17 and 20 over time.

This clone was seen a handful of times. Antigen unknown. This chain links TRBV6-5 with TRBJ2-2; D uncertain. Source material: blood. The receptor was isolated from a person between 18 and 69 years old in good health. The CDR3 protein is CASQTDTGELFF. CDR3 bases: TGTGCCAGCCAAACGGATACCGGGGAGCTGTTTTTT.